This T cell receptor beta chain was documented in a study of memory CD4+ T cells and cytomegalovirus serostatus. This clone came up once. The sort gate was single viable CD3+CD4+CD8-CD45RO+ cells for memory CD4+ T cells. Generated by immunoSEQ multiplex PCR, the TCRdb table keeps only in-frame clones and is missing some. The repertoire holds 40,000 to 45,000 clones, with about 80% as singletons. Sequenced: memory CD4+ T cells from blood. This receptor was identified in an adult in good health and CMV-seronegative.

CDR3 amino acids: CSVTGAVGTYEQYF. CDR3 bases: TGCAGCGTGACGGGGGCAGTTGGGACCTACGAGCAGTACTTC. This chain links TRBV29-1 with TRBJ2-7; D tentatively fits TRBD1 or TRBD2 (6 bases each). Deletions cut 6 bases from V and 2 bases from J, with 17 bases between. This CDR3 has 14 residues. The germline gives CDR1 SQVTM, CDR2 ANQGSEA.